This T cell receptor (beta chain) was captured by sequencing in a study of human T cells and chemical hapten exposure. Findings of the study overall: Controls had significantly fewer large CDR3 similarity clusters than were formed by expanded TCRs. PT1 expanded TCR counts and patch test score were linked, and their correlation was positive.

Time point of the sample: pre-sensitization, week 0. Treatment specified: therapeutic diphenylcyclopropenone sensitization with weekly scalp DPC. Blood sampling occurred before each patch-test application. In this sample, this clonotype turned up a few times. The antigen remains undetermined. TCRdb redid the calling of the RACE reads with MiXCR, one entry per CDR3 protein. The sample consists of 350,000 to 400,000 distinct CDR3 sequences, 5.1% of them appearing once. Germline CDR1 is SGHRS and CDR2 is YFSETQ. The CDR3 extends over 16 amino acids. The V and J ends lost 3 bases and 4 bases, in that order; junction bases with no gene match: 7.

The sample in question was whole blood, obtained in connection with sensitization to the hapten diphenylcyclopropenone (DPC). This receptor was taken from a woman aged 45-60 years with alopecia areata. Some clones in this sample may be carry-over from other donors' samples. This chain connects TRBV5-1 to TRBJ2-4, with 10 bases matching TRBD2. The CDR3: CASSSGTSAKKNIQYF. CDR3 nucleotides: TGCGCCAGCAGCTCGGGGACTAGCGCAAAAAAAAACATTCAGTACTTC.